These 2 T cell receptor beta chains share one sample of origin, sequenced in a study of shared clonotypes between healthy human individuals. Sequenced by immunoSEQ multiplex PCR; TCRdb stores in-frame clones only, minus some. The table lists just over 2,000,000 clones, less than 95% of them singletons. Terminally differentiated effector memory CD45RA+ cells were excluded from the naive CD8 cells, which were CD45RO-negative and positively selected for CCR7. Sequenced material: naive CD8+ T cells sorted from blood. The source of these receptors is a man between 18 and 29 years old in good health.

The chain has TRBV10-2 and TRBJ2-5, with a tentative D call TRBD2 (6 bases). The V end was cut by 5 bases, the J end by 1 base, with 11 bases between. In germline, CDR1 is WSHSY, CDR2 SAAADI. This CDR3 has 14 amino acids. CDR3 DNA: TGCGCCAGCAGTCTGGGGGAGGCCCAAGAGACCCAGTACTTC. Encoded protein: CASSLGEAQETQYF.

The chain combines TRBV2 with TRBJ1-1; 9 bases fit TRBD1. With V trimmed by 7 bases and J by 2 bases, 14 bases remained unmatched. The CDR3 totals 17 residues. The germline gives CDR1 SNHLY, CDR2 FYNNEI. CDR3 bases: TGTGCCAGCAACCTGGACAGGGGACGCGTATTAAACACTGAAGCTTTCTTT. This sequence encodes CASNLDRGRVLNTEAFF. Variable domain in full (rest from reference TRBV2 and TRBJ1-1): EPEVTQTPSHQVTQMGQEVILRCVPISNHLYFYWYRQILGQKVEFLVSFYNNEISEKSEIFDDQFSVERPDGSNFTLKIRSTKLEDSAMYFCASNLDRGRVLNTEAFFGQGTRLTVV.